This record looks at one T cell receptor (beta chain) sequence and its context. Its antigen is unidentified. This was the immunoSEQ version 4 assay in survey mode. This table comes from immunoSEQ multiplex PCR, and its TCRdb copy is limited to in-frame clones, with some not included. The sample includes approximately 40,000 clones, about 84% seen only once; the top ten take approximately 14%. The CDR3 sequence is 19 residues long. V dropped 2 bases and J dropped 1; count of bases not matched to a gene: 14. The germline V gene has CDR1 GTSNPN and CDR2 SVGIG (reference sequence). Overlapping HIV-1 Gag 15-mer peptides at roughly 1 ug per peptide per mL were used. Memory cells lacking CD40L and CD69 with high CD45RO were sorted. The data were taken from a study of persistence of HIV-infected CD4 T cells.

This chain connects TRBV30 to TRBJ2-6; 7 bases are a match to TRBD1. The input for sequencing was CD4+ T cells sorted from PBMCs after approximately 19-hour stimulation, taken from a patient who received antiretroviral therapy. This TCR derives from an adult man with HIV who was CMV-seropositive. The CDR3 nucleotides are TGTGCCTGGAGTATCCCACGGACAGGCAATGCGTCTGGGGCCAACGTCCTGACTTTC. Translated: CAWSIPRTGNASGANVLTF.